The 17 T cell receptor beta chains listed next were all sequenced from one sample in a study of blood T cell repertoires in COVID-19. Clones were sequenced by immunoSEQ multiplex PCR, and TCRdb holds only the in-frame ones, with some missing. Counted here are a few hundred thousand clones, about 86% occurring once; the ten biggest clones make up 3% to 4%. Sequencing input: PBMCs or T cells enriched from blood (not recorded which). The receptors originated from a woman aged 40 to 50 with acute COVID-19.

This chain joins TRBV29-1 and TRBJ2-1; 10 nucleotides line up with TRBD1. CDR1 and CDR2 from the germline V gene are SQVTM and ANQGSEA. The J segment lost 5 bases and the V segment lost 7 bases, leaving 2 bases of the junction unmatched. The CDR3 has 12 residues. For the CDR3, the DNA is TGCAGCGGGGGACAGGGGCACAATGAGCAGTTCTTC. Protein sequence: CSGGQGHNEQFF.

The chain is built from TRBV2 and TRBJ1-1; the match to TRBD1 covers 8 bases. Germline-derived CDR1 and CDR2 are SNHLY and FYNNEI. This CDR3 comprises 15 residues. The J segment lost 5 bases and the V segment lost 1 base, leaving 6 bases of the junction unmatched. The CDR3 spells CASSEEGQGLTEAFF. The CDR3 bases are TGTGCCAGCAGTGAAGAAGGACAGGGCTTGACTGAAGCTTTCTTT.

V and J are TRBV5-6 and TRBJ1-4; the match to TRBD1 covers 7 bases. This CDR3 region has 15 residues. Germline V gives CDR1 SGHDT, CDR2 YYEEEE. The trim removed 2 bases at V and 5 bases at J, leaving 6 bases unmatched. The CDR3 DNA reads TGTGCCAGCAGCTTTGGAGGGGGCTTGAATGAAAAACTGTTTTTT. Translating gives CASSFGGGLNEKLFF.

V and J are TRBV29-1 and TRBJ2-1, with D possibly matching TRBD1 (5 bases). With 6 bases removed from V and 0 bases from J, the gap between germline ends came to 6 bases. CDR3 size: 12 residues. Germline lookup yields CDR1 SQVTM and CDR2 ANQGSEA. The CDR3 spells CSVRVSYNEQFF. CDR3 nucleotides: TGCAGCGTCAGGGTCTCCTACAATGAGCAGTTCTTC.

The chain combines TRBV10-3 with TRBJ1-1; 9 bases are shared with TRBD1. The J segment lost 1 base and the V segment lost 7 bases, leaving 10 bases of the junction unmatched. This CDR3 spans 16 amino acids. Per the germline V gene, CDR1 is ENHRY and CDR2 is SYGVKD. The CDR3 DNA follows: TGTGCCATCAAAGACACAGGGGGCTATGGGAACACTGAAGCTTTCTTT. This gives the protein CAIKDTGGYGNTEAFF.

V and J are TRBV7-9 and TRBJ1-1; 8 bases are a match to TRBD1. The length of the CDR3 is 15 residues. J gave up 0 bases and V 6 bases, and 6 bases lay outside the gene matches. Germline assignment: CDR1 SEHNR and CDR2 FQNEAQ (reference sequence). The CDR3 loop reads CASRAGGAVNTEAFF. The CDR3 nucleotides are TGTGCCAGCAGGGCAGGGGGCGCGGTGAACACTGAAGCTTTCTTT.

The chain recombines TRBV5-1 with TRBJ2-1; 7 bases match TRBD2. V shed 0 bases and J 9 bases; nucleotides not matched to a gene: 9. The CDR3 sequence is 15 residues long. CDR1 is SGHRS and CDR2 is YFSETQ in the germline V gene. The CDR3 nucleotides are TGCGCCAGCAGCTTGGATCAGGGAGGGAAAGGTGAGCAGTTCTTC. Encoded protein: CASSLDQGGKGEQFF. Together with reference TRBV5-1 and TRBJ2-1, the CDR3 gives the full variable domain: KAGVTQTPRYLIKTRGQQVTLSCSPISGHRSVSWYQQTPGQGLQFLFEYFSETQRNKGNFPGRFSGRQFSNSRSEMNVSTLELGDSALYLCASSLDQGGKGEQFFGPGTRLTVL.

This chain connects TRBV19 to TRBJ1-2; D might be TRBD1 (6 bases). The V and J ends lost 3 bases and 5 bases respectively, with 16 bases between them. Germline values: CDR1 LNHDA, CDR2 SQIVND (reference sequence). This CDR3 spans 15 amino acids. CDR3 DNA sequence: TGTGCCAGTAGTATTGGGGGGGCCAGTCGGTATGGCTACACCTTC. Residues: CASSIGGASRYGYTF.

Only a few counts were recorded for this clone. The J gene is TRBJ1-5, the V gene TRBV30; D not certain. CDR3 length: 13 amino acids. V lost 4 bases, J lost 6 bases, and 13 bases lay in between. Germline values: CDR1 GTSNPN, CDR2 SVGIG (reference sequence). This CDR3 reads CAWKAPGGQPQHF. The CDR3 coding sequence is TGTGCCTGGAAGGCCCCCGGAGGTCAGCCCCAGCATTTT.

This clone was found once. The chain joins TRBV27 to TRBJ2-7, with 7 positions matching TRBD2. Trimming at V came to 3 bases and at J to 3 bases, leaving 8 bases not matched to a gene. Per germline, CDR1 MNHEY and CDR2 SMNVEV (reference sequence). The CDR3 is made up of 15 amino acids. CDR3 residues: CASSLKRDGYYEQYF. In DNA, the CDR3 is TGTGCCAGCAGTTTGAAGCGGGACGGATACTACGAGCAGTACTTC.

This clone was found a few times. CDR3 amino acids: CSAQAPAGQFF. CDR3 bases: TGCAGTGCCCAAGCCCCCGCCGGGCAGTTCTTC. The chain joins TRBV20-1 to TRBJ2-1; unclear D gene. The CDR3 sequence is 11 residues long. From germline, CDR1 is DFQATT and CDR2 SNEGSKA (reference sequence). The V end was cut by 6 bases, the J end by 12 bases, with 15 bases between.

The gene calls are TRBV24-1 and TRBJ2-2; 7 nucleotides match TRBD2. Trimming cost V 6 bases and J 5 bases; bases outside gene matches: 11. Looked up from germline, CDR1 is KGHDR and CDR2 is SFDVKD. The CDR3 totals 16 residues. In DNA, the CDR3 is TGTGCCACCAGTCCCCCGGGAGGACTTGTTACCGGGGAGCTGTTTTTT. This encodes CATSPPGGLVTGELFF.

This clone was recorded a few times. The chain combines TRBV3-1 (or the pseudogene TRBV3-2) with TRBJ2-7, with a tentative D call TRBD1 (5 bases). Trimming cost V 2 bases and J 0 bases, with 20 bases left between them. This CDR3 comprises 18 residues. Germline V lookup: CDR1 LGHDT, CDR2 YNNKEL (reference sequence). The CDR3 DNA is TGTGCCAGCAGCCAACCATCTAATCCTGACAGATTCTCCTACGAGCAGTACTTC. This sequence encodes CASSQPSNPDRFSYEQYF.

The chain recombines TRBV28 with TRBJ1-1, with D tentatively TRBD1 (6 bases). Trimming left V 3 bases short and J 4 bases short, with 15 bases between. This CDR3 has 15 amino acids. Germline V gene sequence: CDR1 MDHEN, CDR2 SYDVKM. This CDR3 reads CASSFIGGSGTEAFF. In nucleotides, the CDR3 is TGTGCCAGCAGTTTTATTGGGGGCTCGGGCACTGAAGCTTTCTTT.

This chain uses TRBV29-1 with TRBJ2-7; D is possibly TRBD2 (6 bases). Germline CDR1 and CDR2: SQVTM and ANQGSEA. The CDR3 runs to 12 residues. Trimming cost V 4 bases and J 5 bases, with 12 bases left between them. The CDR3 spells CSVAGRRDEQYF. The CDR3 nucleotides are TGCAGCGTTGCAGGGAGGCGGGACGAGCAGTACTTC.

V usage is TRBV27 and J usage is TRBJ2-1; 14 nucleotides align to TRBD2. CDR1 is MNHEY, CDR2 SMNVEV, per germline (reference sequence). The CDR3 has 16 residues. Losses at the gene ends were 5 bases for V and 6 bases for J; bases not matched to a gene: 6. As DNA, the CDR3 is TGTGCCAGCAGTCCTGCGACTAGCGGGAGGGCCAATGAGCAGTTCTTC. Translating it yields CASSPATSGRANEQFF.

V gene TRBV18 combines with J gene TRBJ2-1; TRBD1 matches at 8 bases. This CDR3 contains 19 residues. Germline V gene lookup returns CDR1 KGHSH and CDR2 LQKENI. J was trimmed by 2 bases and V by 2 bases; bases with no gene match: 14. CDR3 sequence reads: CASSPRSGGDIRTYNEQFF. CDR3 in DNA: TGTGCCAGCTCACCAAGGTCAGGGGGCGATATAAGGACCTACAATGAGCAGTTCTTC.